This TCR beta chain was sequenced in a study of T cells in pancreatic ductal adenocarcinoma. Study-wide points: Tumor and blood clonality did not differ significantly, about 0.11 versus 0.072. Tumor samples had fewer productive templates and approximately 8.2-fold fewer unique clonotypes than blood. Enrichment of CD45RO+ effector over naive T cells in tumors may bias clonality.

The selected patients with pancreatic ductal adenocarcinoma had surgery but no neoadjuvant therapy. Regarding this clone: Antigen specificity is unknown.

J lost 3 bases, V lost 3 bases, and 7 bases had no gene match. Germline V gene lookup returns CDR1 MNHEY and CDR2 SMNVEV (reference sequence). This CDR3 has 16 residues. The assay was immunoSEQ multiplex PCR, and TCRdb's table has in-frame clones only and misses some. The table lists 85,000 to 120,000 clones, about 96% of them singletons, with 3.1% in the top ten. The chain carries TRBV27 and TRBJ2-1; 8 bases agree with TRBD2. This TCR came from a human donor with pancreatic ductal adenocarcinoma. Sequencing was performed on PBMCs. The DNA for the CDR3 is TGTGCCAGCAGTTTGGGGACTAGACCTTTCTACAATGAGCAGTTCTTC. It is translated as CASSLGTRPFYNEQFF.